This TCR beta chain was sequenced for a study of blood T cell repertoires in COVID-19. Looking at the study overall: T cells, B-cell-depleted T cells, or PBMCs supplied cDNA or gDNA.

The CDR3 has 20 amino acids. Looked up from germline, CDR1 is SNHLY and CDR2 is FYNNEI. The V segment lost 6 bases and the J segment 3 bases; nucleotides outside the gene matches: 21. Under the authors' procedure: Estimates of nucleated cell counts were drawn from the amplification of reference gene primers. TCRdb's copy holds only in-frame clones and misses some; the assay was immunoSEQ multiplex PCR. V, J and clone size are those of that table, while D and trimming were read from the DNA. This table holds over 20,000 clones, 80% to 90% found once. V usage is TRBV2 and J usage is TRBJ1-4; 8 bases line up with TRBD1. Specimen: peripheral blood. The TCR comes from a human donor in a cohort sampled during active COVID-19. Here the CDR3 DNA reads TGTGCCAGCAGGGCCGTAGGACAGGGTATCAGCGATGCAGCTAATGAAAAACTGTTTTTT. This sequence encodes CASRAVGQGISDAANEKLFF.